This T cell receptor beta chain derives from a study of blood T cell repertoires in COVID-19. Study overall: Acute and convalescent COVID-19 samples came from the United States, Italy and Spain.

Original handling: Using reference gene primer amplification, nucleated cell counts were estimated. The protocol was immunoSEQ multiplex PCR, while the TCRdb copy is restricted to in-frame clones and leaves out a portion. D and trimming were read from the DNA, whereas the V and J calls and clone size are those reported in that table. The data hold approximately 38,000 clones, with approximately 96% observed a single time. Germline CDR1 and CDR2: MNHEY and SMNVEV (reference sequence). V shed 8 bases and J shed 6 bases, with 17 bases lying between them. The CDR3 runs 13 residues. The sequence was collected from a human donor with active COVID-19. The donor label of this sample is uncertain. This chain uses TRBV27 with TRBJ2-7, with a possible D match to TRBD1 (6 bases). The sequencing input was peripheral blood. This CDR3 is CASGTGLMSEQYF. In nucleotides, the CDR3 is TGTGCCAGCGGAACAGGGTTAATGAGCGAGCAGTACTTC.